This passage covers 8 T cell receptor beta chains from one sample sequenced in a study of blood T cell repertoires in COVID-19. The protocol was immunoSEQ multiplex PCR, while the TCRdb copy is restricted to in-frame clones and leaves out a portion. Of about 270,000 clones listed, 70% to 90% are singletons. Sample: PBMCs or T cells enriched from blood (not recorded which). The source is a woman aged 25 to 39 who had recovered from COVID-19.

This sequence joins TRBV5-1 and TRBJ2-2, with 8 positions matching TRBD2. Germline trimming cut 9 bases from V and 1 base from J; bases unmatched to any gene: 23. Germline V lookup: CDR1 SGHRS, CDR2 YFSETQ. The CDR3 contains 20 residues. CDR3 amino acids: CATRPGVGLSGRRNTGELFF. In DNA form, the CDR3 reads TGCGCCACCAGACCGGGTGTGGGTCTAAGCGGGAGACGGAACACCGGGGAGCTGTTTTTT.

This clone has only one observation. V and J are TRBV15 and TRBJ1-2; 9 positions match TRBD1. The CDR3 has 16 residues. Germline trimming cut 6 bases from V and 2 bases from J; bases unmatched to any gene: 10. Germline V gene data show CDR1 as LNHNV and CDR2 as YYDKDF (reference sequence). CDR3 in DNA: TGTGCCACCAGAACAGGGGGCTATGAAGGAAACTATGGCTACACCTTC. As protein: CATRTGGYEGNYGYTF.

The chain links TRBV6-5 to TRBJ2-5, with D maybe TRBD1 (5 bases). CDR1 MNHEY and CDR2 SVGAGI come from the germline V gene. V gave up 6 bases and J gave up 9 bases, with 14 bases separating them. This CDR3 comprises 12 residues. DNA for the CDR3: TGTGCCAGCAGATCATTTCCAGGGCCCCAGTACTTC. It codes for CASRSFPGPQYF.

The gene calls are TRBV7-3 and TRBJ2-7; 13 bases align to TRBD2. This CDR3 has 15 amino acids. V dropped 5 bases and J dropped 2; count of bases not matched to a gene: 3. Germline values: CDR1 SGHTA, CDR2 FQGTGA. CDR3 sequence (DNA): TGTGCCAGCAGCCCAGGGACTAGCGGGGCCTACGAGCAGTACTTC. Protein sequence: CASSPGTSGAYEQYF.

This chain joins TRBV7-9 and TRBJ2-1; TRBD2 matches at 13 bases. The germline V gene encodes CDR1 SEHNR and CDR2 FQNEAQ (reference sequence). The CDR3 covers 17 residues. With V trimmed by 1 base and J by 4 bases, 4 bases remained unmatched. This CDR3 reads CASSLDRTSGSYNEQFF. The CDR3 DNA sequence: TGTGCCAGCAGCTTAGACCGGACTAGCGGGAGTTACAATGAGCAGTTCTTC. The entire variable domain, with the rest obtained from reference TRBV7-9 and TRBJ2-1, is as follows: DTGVSQNPRHKITKRGQNVTFRCDPISEHNRLYWYRQTLGQGPEFLTYFQNEAQLEKSRLLSDRFSAERPKGSFSTLEIQRTEQGDSAMYLCASSLDRTSGSYNEQFFGPGTRLTVL.

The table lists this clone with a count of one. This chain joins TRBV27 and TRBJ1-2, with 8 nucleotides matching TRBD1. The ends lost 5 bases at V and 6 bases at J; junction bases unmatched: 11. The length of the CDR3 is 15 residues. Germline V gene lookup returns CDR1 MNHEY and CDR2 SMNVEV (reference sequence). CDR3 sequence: CASSRSTGTGHGYTF. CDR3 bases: TGTGCCAGCAGTCGATCGACCGGGACAGGACATGGCTACACCTTC.

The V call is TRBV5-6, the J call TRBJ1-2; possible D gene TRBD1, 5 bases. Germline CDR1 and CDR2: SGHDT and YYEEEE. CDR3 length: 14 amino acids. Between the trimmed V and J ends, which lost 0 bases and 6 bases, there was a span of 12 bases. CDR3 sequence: CASSLVGGAHGYTF. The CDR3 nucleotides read TGTGCCAGCAGCTTGGTGGGGGGAGCCCATGGCTACACCTTC.

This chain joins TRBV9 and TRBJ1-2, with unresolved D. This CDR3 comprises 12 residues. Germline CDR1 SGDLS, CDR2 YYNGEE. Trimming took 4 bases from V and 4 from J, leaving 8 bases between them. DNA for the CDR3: TGTGCCAGCAGCTCGCGCCTCTATGGCTACACCTTC. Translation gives CASSSRLYGYTF.